The 6 T cell receptor beta chains in this list originate from one sample, sequenced in a study of blood T cells in healthy people across ages. A second PCR, run for 7 to 11 cycles, used a sample-barcoded 5' primer plus a J-beta primer mix. TCRdb fed the 5' RACE reads into MiXCR, producing one record per CDR3 protein. The sample consists of roughly 1,800,000 distinct CDR3 sequences, roughly 49% of them appearing once. The sequencing input was blood. Source of these receptors: a woman aged 40 to 50 in good health.

The chain recombines TRBV27 with TRBJ1-1; D gene uncertain. The CDR3 loop spans 15 amino acids. Germline V gene sequence: CDR1 MNHEY, CDR2 SMNVEV (reference sequence). V lost 4 bases and J lost 1, with 13 bases in between. The chain's CDR3 is CASSWAGLGNTEAFF. The DNA of the CDR3 is TGTGCCAGCAGTTGGGCAGGTCTCGGGAACACTGAAGCTTTCTTT.

This chain connects TRBV15 to TRBJ2-1; 9 bases are shared with TRBD1. Germline lookup yields CDR1 LNHNV and CDR2 YYDKDF (reference sequence). The CDR3 contains 16 residues. V dropped 0 bases and J dropped 5; count of bases not matched to a gene: 5. This chain's CDR3 is CATSRDGGTGNNEQFF. The CDR3 DNA follows: TGTGCCACCAGCAGAGATGGAGGGACAGGGAACAATGAGCAGTTCTTC.

The chain combines TRBV12-3 or TRBV12-4 with TRBJ2-3; TRBD1 matches 7 bases. This CDR3 has 13 amino acids. V shed 6 bases and J 4 bases; nucleotides not matched to a gene: 4. This CDR3 reads CASRPQGADTQYF. The CDR3 DNA reads as TGTGCCAGCAGACCCCAGGGGGCAGATACGCAGTATTTT.

CDR3 loop: CASSPFVGSPLHF. CDR3 coding DNA: TGTGCCAGCAGCCCGTTTGTGGGATCACCCCTCCACTTT. The rearrangement uses TRBV3-1 and TRBJ1-6, with unresolved D. This CDR3 contains 13 residues. V was shortened by 4 bases and J by 10 bases, with 11 bases between the two germline ends. The germline V gene has CDR1 LGHDT and CDR2 YNNKEL (reference sequence).

This clonotype was observed a few times. V usage is TRBV9 and J usage is TRBJ2-3; D is tentatively TRBD1 or TRBD2 (5 bases each). Trimming stripped 1 base from V and 0 bases from J, with 12 bases between. This CDR3 contains 16 residues. Germline V CDR1 and CDR2: SGDLS, YYNGEE. This CDR3 reads CASSVWGTASTDTQYF. The CDR3 DNA reads TGTGCCAGCAGCGTATGGGGGACCGCTAGCACAGATACGCAGTATTTT.

This chain joins TRBV3-1 and TRBJ1-5; the D is unclear. The V end was cut by 1 base, the J end by 0 bases, with 10 bases between. The CDR3 covers 16 residues. In germline, CDR1 is LGHDT, CDR2 YNNKEL (reference sequence). This chain's CDR3 is CASSQGGAYSNQPQHF. CDR3 in DNA: TGTGCCAGCAGCCAAGGGGGAGCTTATAGCAATCAGCCCCAGCATTTT.